Listed here are 15 T cell receptor beta chains from one sample, sequenced in a study of blood T cells in healthy people across ages. Using a J-beta primer mix together with a sample-barcoded 5' primer, a second PCR was run for roughly 7 to 11 cycles. From the 5' RACE reads, TCRdb called clonotypes with MiXCR, one entry per CDR3 protein. The sample contains about 800,000 distinct CDR3 sequences, 55% to 75% of which appear only once. Sequencing used blood. The receptors derive from a man aged 30 to 45 in good health.

The gene calls are TRBV3-1 and TRBJ2-5; TRBD2 agrees at 12 bases. The germline CDR1 and CDR2 sequences are LGHDT and YNNKEL (reference sequence). CDR3 length: 14 residues. Losses at the gene ends were 4 bases for V and 6 bases for J; bases not matched to a gene: 3. This CDR3 reads CASSRWTSGKTQYF. The CDR3 DNA is TGTGCCAGCAGCCGATGGACTAGCGGGAAGACCCAGTACTTC.

The genes are TRBV4-3 and TRBJ2-3; 9 bases fit TRBD2. Germline CDR1 reads LGHNA; CDR2 reads YSLEER. V lost 0 bases, J lost 7 bases, and 5 bases stayed unmatched. This CDR3 has 15 residues. CDR3 DNA sequence: TGCGCCAGCAGCCAAGACGAGCGGGAGGTGCATACGCAGTATTTT. Its translation is CASSQDEREVHTQYF.

This clonotype was seen only a few times. The V and J genes are TRBV29-1 and TRBJ2-7, with 8 nucleotides matching TRBD2. The CDR3 has 13 amino acids. J was trimmed by 3 bases and V by 6 bases; bases with no gene match: 7. From germline, CDR1 is SQVTM and CDR2 ANQGSEA. CDR3: CSVAGLAGYEQYF. Here the CDR3 DNA reads TGCAGCGTCGCCGGGCTAGCGGGCTACGAGCAGTACTTC.

This clonotype was seen more than once but under ten times. The chain links TRBV6-2 or TRBV6-3 to TRBJ2-3; TRBD2 aligns across 8 bases. Germline V gene sequence: CDR1 MNHEY, CDR2 SVGEGT. Trimming took 5 bases from V and 5 from J; bases not matched to a gene: 6. The CDR3 has 14 residues. The CDR3 nucleotides are TGTGCCAGCAGTAGCGGGAGAGGAGGAGATACGCAGTATTTT. It specifies CASSSGRGGDTQYF.

The V and J genes are TRBV12-3 or TRBV12-4 and TRBJ1-1; D perhaps matches TRBD1 (6 bases). CDR3 length: 13 amino acids. The ends were cut back, 8 bases at V and 4 bases at J, with 14 bases in the middle. The DNA for the CDR3 is TGTGCCAGCGGGGGCAGAGTATCCACTGAAGCTTTCTTT. It encodes CASGGRVSTEAFF.

The count of this clonotype is one. The genes are TRBV7-2 and TRBJ2-1; 7 nucleotides match TRBD2. The germline gives CDR1 SGHTA, CDR2 FQGNSA. The CDR3 extends over 16 amino acids. With V trimmed by 2 bases and J by 3 bases, 7 bases remained unmatched. CDR3 in amino acids: CASSLRGEGGYNEQFF. The CDR3 DNA follows: TGTGCCAGCAGCTTACGGGGGGAAGGTGGCTACAATGAGCAGTTCTTC. Full variable domain (rest looked up from reference TRBV7-2 and TRBJ2-1): GAGVSQSPSNKVTEKGKDVELRCDPISGHTALYWYRQSLGQGLEFLIYFQGNSAPDKSGLPSDRFSAERTGGSVSTLTIQRTQQEDSAVYLCASSLRGEGGYNEQFFGPGTRLTVL.

This clonotype was seen at least ten times. CDR3 DNA: TGCGCCAGCAGACCTCCTAGTGGCGGAGATGGGGACATTCAGTACTTC. It encodes CASRPPSGGDGDIQYF. The chain is built from TRBV5-1 and TRBJ2-4; D is uncertain. Germline lookup yields CDR1 SGHRS and CDR2 YFSETQ. This CDR3 spans 16 amino acids. Between the trimmed V and J ends, which lost 5 bases and 8 bases, there was a span of 23 bases.

The V gene is TRBV7-2, the J gene TRBJ1-2, with no clear D. Per germline, CDR1 SGHTA and CDR2 FQGNSA. The CDR3 is made up of 13 amino acids. V gave up 5 bases and J gave up 5 bases, with 12 bases separating them. CDR3 residues: CASSLQAGYGYTF. The CDR3, as DNA: TGTGCCAGCAGCCTCCAGGCGGGGTATGGCTACACCTTC. The whole variable domain, remainder taken from reference TRBV7-2 and TRBJ1-2, is GAGVSQSPSNKVTEKGKDVELRCDPISGHTALYWYRQSLGQGLEFLIYFQGNSAPDKSGLPSDRFSAERTGGSVSTLTIQRTQQEDSAVYLCASSLQAGYGYTFGSGTRLTVV.

The chain links TRBV12-3 or TRBV12-4 to TRBJ2-1, with D perhaps matching TRBD1 or TRBD2 (6 bases each). This CDR3 has 13 residues. With 3 bases removed from V and 8 bases from J, the gap between germline ends came to 11 bases. For the CDR3, the DNA is TGTGCCAGCAGTTTCTCGGGGGCTTATGAGCAGTTCTTC. Amino acid sequence: CASSFSGAYEQFF.

This clonotype was counted once. Its ends do not fully match the called genes, so a read error is possible. The chain joins TRBV9 to TRBJ2-3; 10 bases map to TRBD2. The CDR3 covers 14 residues. CDR1 and CDR2 from the germline V gene are SGDLS and YYNGEE. The CDR3 bases are TGTGCCAGTAGCGTAGGAGCGGGAGGGTATACGCAGTATTTT. It is translated as CASSVGAGGYTQYF.

The genes are TRBV12-3 or TRBV12-4 and TRBJ2-5; 11 bases align to TRBD2. J was trimmed by 5 bases and V by 7 bases; bases with no gene match: 9. The CDR3 is 15 residues long. The CDR3 DNA sequence: TGTGCCAGCACCCAACTAGCGGGGGTTGGTGAGACCCAGTACTTC. Translation: CASTQLAGVGETQYF.

This clonotype turned up a few times. The genes are TRBV6-5 and TRBJ2-3; no clear D gene. This CDR3 region has 13 residues. Germline assignment: CDR1 MNHEY and CDR2 SVGAGI. V lost 5 bases and J 0 bases, leaving 6 bases between the germline ends. CDR3 in DNA: TGTGCCAGCAGTACCTGGAGCACAGATACGCAGTATTTT. It codes for CASSTWSTDTQYF.

The chain couples TRBV20-1 to TRBJ2-1; 9 bases match TRBD2. The DNA end favors TRBJ2-7, so the J call may be wrong. The length of the CDR3 is 13 residues. Germline V lookup: CDR1 DFQATT, CDR2 SNEGSKA (reference sequence). The CDR3 nucleotides read TGCAGTGCTAGGACTAGCGGTTACAATGAGCAGTACTTC. It encodes CSARTSGYNEQYF.

The chain joins TRBV3-1 to TRBJ2-7; no clear D gene. CDR3 size: 15 residues. V lost 2 bases and J 2 bases, leaving 13 bases between the germline ends. The germline gives CDR1 LGHDT, CDR2 YNNKEL (reference sequence). CDR3 in DNA: TGTGCCAGCAGCCAACGTGCACCTTTACCCTACGAGCAGTACTTC. This sequence encodes CASSQRAPLPYEQYF.

The rearrangement links TRBV28 to TRBJ2-7; D remains ambiguous. Per germline, CDR1 MDHEN and CDR2 SYDVKM. Trimming took 3 bases from V and 3 from J, leaving 9 bases between them. The CDR3 contains 13 residues. DNA of the CDR3: TGTGCCAGCAGTTTGGACCCGGGCTACGAGCAGTACTTC. It codes for CASSLDPGYEQYF.